A selection of T cell receptor beta chains follows, all from one sample in a study of T cells in Graves' hyperthyroidism and ophthalmopathy. TCRdb fed the multiplex PCR reads into MiXCR, producing one record per CDR3 protein. The sample lists about 400,000 distinct CDR3 sequences; about 15% were seen once. Sequencing was done on a sample of blood. The receptors were sampled from a young man with Graves' ophthalmopathy. Each CDR3 is given with its conserved first and last residue. A D gene is named only where the DNA matches it firmly. Only some rows state a clone size, as once, few, many or a class for expanded clones.

CDR3: CASSYDREQPQHF
DNA: TGTGCCAGCAGTTACGACAGGGAACAGCCCCAGCATTTT
J: TRBJ1-5
size: many
D: TRBD1
V: TRBV6-5

CDR3: CASIGQGYGYTF
DNA: TGTGCCAGCATTGGACAGGGTTATGGCTACACCTTC
J: TRBJ1-2
size: many
D: TRBD1
V: TRBV2

CDR3: CASSLVRAEKLFF
DNA: TGTGCCAGCAGTTTAGTTAGGGCTGAAAAACTGTTTTTT
J: TRBJ1-4
size: few
D: .
V: TRBV12-3/TRBV12-4

CDR3: CASIPDRGNSPLHF
DNA: TGTGCCAGCATCCCGGACAGGGGCAATTCACCCCTCCACTTT
J: TRBJ1-6
size: many
D: TRBD1
V: TRBV2

CDR3: CASRVGLGETQYF
DNA: TGTGCCAGTAGGGTGGGACTTGGAGAGACCCAGTACTTC
J: TRBJ2-5
size: many
D: .
V: TRBV19

CDR3: CARRTGGGPNTEAFF
DNA: TGTGCCAGGAGGACGGGGGGGGGCCCGAACACTGAAGCTTTCTTT
J: TRBJ1-1
size: many
D: .
V: TRBV2

CDR3: CASSIDSGGEAFF
DNA: TGTGCCAGTAGTATAGATAGTGGAGGCGAAGCTTTCTTT
J: TRBJ1-1
size: few
D: .
V: TRBV19

CDR3: CASSRSGTNYEQYF
DNA: TGTGCCAGCAGCCGATCCGGGACAAACTACGAGCAGTACTTC
J: TRBJ2-7
size: many
D: .
V: TRBV3-1

CDR3: CASSAADGGTPNTEAFF
DNA: TGTGCCAGCAGCGCCGCCGACGGCGGGACACCTAACACTGAAGCTTTCTTT
J: TRBJ1-1
size: many
D: .
V: TRBV9

CDR3: CASSEAGQDPSYEQYF
DNA: TGTGCCAGCAGTGAAGCGGGACAGGACCCCTCCTACGAGCAGTACTTC
J: TRBJ2-7
size: many
D: TRBD1
V: TRBV6-1

CDR3: CASSPRGYEQYF
DNA: TGTGCCAGCAGCCCAAGGGGGTACGAGCAGTACTTC
J: TRBJ2-7
size: many
D: .
V: TRBV3-1

CDR3: CSAPRQGVWETQYF
DNA: TGCAGTGCCCCCCGACAGGGGGTTTGGGAGACCCAGTACTTC
J: TRBJ2-5
size: many
D: TRBD1
V: TRBV20-1

CDR3: CAISGLGQGGTEETQYF
DNA: TGTGCCATCAGTGGATTGGGACAGGGAGGGACGGAAGAGACCCAGTACTTC
J: TRBJ2-5
size: .
D: TRBD1
V: TRBV10-3

CDR3: CSASPRQGPYEQYF
DNA: TGCAGTGCGTCACCCCGCCAGGGGCCCTACGAGCAGTACTTC
J: TRBJ2-7
size: many
D: .
V: TRBV20-1

CDR3: CASSLPSGTGMGANVLTF
DNA: TGTGCCAGCAGCTTGCCCTCCGGGACAGGGATGGGGGCCAACGTCCTGACTTTC
J: TRBJ2-6
size: few
D: TRBD1
V: TRBV5-8

CDR3: CASSAGQPEQYF
DNA: TGTGCCAGCAGCGCGGGACAACCAGAGCAGTACTTC
J: TRBJ2-7
size: many
D: .
V: TRBV13

CDR3: CSARRNYEQYF
DNA: TGCAGTGCTAGACGCAACTACGAGCAGTACTTC
J: TRBJ2-7
size: few
D: .
V: TRBV20-1

CDR3: CASSPRTNTEAFF
DNA: TGTGCCAGCAGTCCAAGAACGAACACTGAAGCTTTCTTT
J: TRBJ1-1
size: many
D: .
V: TRBV27

CDR3: CASSPRWVQGDQPQHF
DNA: TGTGCCAGCAGCCCCCGCTGGGTACAGGGAGATCAGCCCCAGCATTTT
J: TRBJ1-5
size: many
D: .
V: TRBV7-8

CDR3: CASSPNTGGSGANVLTF
DNA: TGTGCCAGCTCACCGAATACAGGGGGCTCTGGGGCCAACGTCCTGACTTTC
J: TRBJ2-6
size: once
D: TRBD1
V: TRBV18

CDR3: CATATTGGRANYGYTF
DNA: TGTGCCACCGCAACCACAGGGGGCAGAGCTAACTATGGCTACACCTTC
J: TRBJ1-2
size: many
D: TRBD1
V: TRBV6-1

CDR3: CASSLTREEAQYF
DNA: TGTGCCAGCAGTCTGACTAGAGAAGAGGCCCAGTACTTC
J: TRBJ2-5
size: many
D: .
V: TRBV2

CDR3: CASSEGFRFPYEQYF
DNA: TGTGCCAGCAGTGAAGGGTTCAGATTCCCCTACGAGCAGTACTTC
J: TRBJ2-7
size: many
D: .
V: TRBV2

CDR3: CASSGKGGDTEAFF
DNA: TGTGCCAGCAGCGGGAAGGGTGGGGACACTGAAGCTTTCTTT
J: TRBJ1-1
size: many
D: .
V: TRBV7-9

CDR3: CASSQESGARGTEAFF
DNA: TGCGCCAGCAGCCAAGAGTCCGGGGCGCGGGGCACTGAAGCTTTCTTT
J: TRBJ1-1
size: .
D: .
V: TRBV4-1

CDR3: CASSHPGRGNSPLHF
DNA: TGTGCCAGCAGCCACCCTGGAAGGGGAAATTCACCCCTCCACTTT
J: TRBJ1-6
size: .
D: .
V: TRBV7-2

CDR3: CASSGSGTEAFF
DNA: TGTGCCAGCAGTGGTAGTGGCACTGAAGCTTTCTTT
J: TRBJ1-1
size: few
D: .
V: TRBV6-1

CDR3: CASRVWTGMNTEAFF
DNA: TGTGCCAGCAGGGTCTGGACGGGCATGAACACTGAAGCTTTCTTT
J: TRBJ1-1
size: .
D: .
V: TRBV2

CDR3: CASRWGDGSNQPQHF
DNA: TGTGCCAGCAGATGGGGGGACGGTAGCAATCAGCCCCAGCATTTT
J: TRBJ1-5
size: many
D: .
V: TRBV6-1

CDR3: CASSRGQGGDSEQYF
DNA: TGTGCCAGCAGTCGTGGACAGGGCGGTGATAGCGAGCAGTACTTC
J: TRBJ2-7
size: many
D: TRBD1
V: TRBV7-9

CDR3: CASSQDGTGGYQPQHF
DNA: TGCGCCAGCAGCCAAGACGGGACAGGGGGCTATCAGCCCCAGCATTTT
J: TRBJ1-5
size: many
D: TRBD1
V: TRBV4-1

CDR3: CASSGNRGDNGYTF
DNA: TGTGCCAGCAGTGGGAACAGGGGAGACAATGGCTACACCTTC
J: TRBJ1-2
size: many
D: TRBD1
V: TRBV2

CDR3: CASGLPSYAGGYNEQFF
DNA: TGTGCTAGTGGTTTGCCATCATATGCGGGGGGCTACAATGAGCAGTTCTTC
J: TRBJ2-1
size: .
D: TRBD2
V: TRBV12-5

CDR3: CASSENSYEQYF
DNA: TGTGCCAGCAGCGAGAACTCCTACGAGCAGTACTTC
J: TRBJ2-7
size: many
D: .
V: TRBV7-8

CDR3: CASSLTGDEQYF
DNA: TGTGCCAGCAGCCTGACAGGGGACGAGCAGTACTTC
J: TRBJ2-7
size: many
D: TRBD1
V: TRBV3-1

CDR3: CASSAGTGAITQETQYF
DNA: TGTGCCAGCAGCGCCGGGACAGGGGCGATTACTCAAGAGACCCAGTACTTC
J: TRBJ2-5
size: .
D: TRBD1
V: TRBV9

CDR3: CASRRGYNSPLHF
DNA: TGCGCCAGCCGAAGGGGTTATAATTCACCCCTCCACTTT
J: TRBJ1-6
size: few
D: .
V: TRBV10-1

CDR3: CSASGTSGNEETQYF
DNA: TGCAGTGCTAGTGGGACTAGCGGGAATGAAGAGACCCAGTACTTC
J: TRBJ2-5
size: many
D: TRBD2
V: TRBV20-1

CDR3: CASSLDRSASPNYGYTF
DNA: TGTGCCAGCAGCTTAGATAGGTCCGCCAGCCCTAACTATGGCTACACCTTC
J: TRBJ1-2
size: few
D: .
V: TRBV7-9